The present entry profiles one T cell receptor (beta chain) with its context. Original analysis: Amplifying reference gene primers gave estimates of nucleated cell counts. Assay: immunoSEQ multiplex PCR; the TCRdb copy retains only in-frame clones and omits some. Clone size and V and J calls were adopted from that table, with D and trimming inferred from the DNA. Of about 74,000 clones detected, roughly 87% appear once; the ten largest clones hold 0.95% to 1.3%. This CDR3 has 13 amino acids. V lost 6 bases to trimming and J lost 0 bases, with 7 bases between them. Germline-derived CDR1 and CDR2 are SGHTS and YDEGEE. This specimen comes from a study of blood T cell repertoires in COVID-19. Overall study context: Spain, Italy and the United States supplied samples that represented acute and convalescent COVID-19. In each case, the material was cDNA or gDNA derived from T cells, B-cell-depleted T cells, or PBMCs.

The chain recombines TRBV5-8 with TRBJ2-1, with TRBD1 as a possible D gene (5 bases). The sequenced material came from peripheral blood. This sequence originates from a woman aged 45-59 years in a cohort sampled during active COVID-19. CDR3 in DNA: TGTGCCAGCAAGGGGTTCTCCTACAATGAGCAGTTCTTC. This encodes CASKGFSYNEQFF.